What follows are 8 T cell receptor beta chains derived from one specimen sequenced in a study of cytomegalovirus exposure and HLA in healthy donors. The PCR ran on 60 Vbeta and 13 Jbeta primers. Clones were sequenced by immunoSEQ multiplex PCR, and TCRdb holds only the in-frame ones, with some missing. The repertoire holds 65,000 to 95,000 clones, with around 80% as singletons. Source material: PBMCs. Receptor source: a male donor in good health and CMV-seropositive.

This chain connects TRBV6-1 to TRBJ2-7, with TRBD2 identical over 11 bases. V trimming: 1 base; J trimming: 1 base; junction bases outside the gene matches: 12. The germline V gene has CDR1 MNHNS and CDR2 SASEGT. CDR3 size: 19 residues. As DNA, the CDR3 is TGTGCCAGCAGTGAAGTTATGACTAGCGGGATAATCGCTTCCTACGAGCAGTACTTC. Its translation: CASSEVMTSGIIASYEQYF.

The chain joins TRBV15 to TRBJ1-1, with D possibly being TRBD1 (5 bases). The CDR3 totals 16 residues. V lost 5 bases, J lost 6 bases, and 22 bases lay in between. Germline V gene lookup returns CDR1 LNHNV and CDR2 YYDKDF (reference sequence). CDR3 region: CATSPGVKSQVAEAFF. CDR3 DNA sequence: TGTGCCACCAGCCCGGGGGTAAAGTCGCAGGTGGCTGAAGCTTTCTTT.

The chain joins TRBV27 to TRBJ2-7; a possible D gene is TRBD2 (5 bases). The CDR3 spans 16 residues. Trimming removed 5 bases from V and 0 bases from J, with 17 bases in between. Germline V lookup: CDR1 MNHEY, CDR2 SMNVEV (reference sequence). The chain's CDR3 is CASSPTLLRASYEQYF. In DNA, the CDR3 is TGTGCCAGCAGTCCCACCTTGTTGCGGGCCTCCTACGAGCAGTACTTC.

This clone has only one observation. The V gene is TRBV14, the J gene TRBJ2-5, with D tentatively TRBD2 (6 bases). CDR1 is SGHDN and CDR2 is FVKESK in the germline V gene. The CDR3 runs 13 residues. Trimming took 0 bases from V and 7 from J, leaving 9 bases between them. CDR3 bases: TGTGCCAGCAGCCAAGATTGGCGGGGGACCCAGTACTTC. Amino acids: CASSQDWRGTQYF.

The genes are TRBV28 and TRBJ2-1; 8 bases are shared with TRBD2. With V trimmed by 6 bases and J by 2 bases, 3 bases remained unmatched. CDR3 length equals 14 residues. Looked up from germline, CDR1 is MDHEN and CDR2 is SYDVKM. The CDR3 nucleotides read TGTGCCAGCAGGGCGGGAGGCGCCTACAATGAGCAGTTCTTC. Its translation is CASRAGGAYNEQFF.

The V and J genes are TRBV6-1 and TRBJ2-3, with TRBD2 as a possible D gene (6 bases). Per germline, CDR1 MNHNS and CDR2 SASEGT. The CDR3 length is 13 residues. Trimming pared 11 bases from V and 2 bases from J, leaving 14 bases between. The CDR3 loop is CACRVAVTDTQYF. CDR3 DNA: TGTGCCTGTAGGGTAGCGGTCACAGATACGCAGTATTTT.

The chain employs TRBV28 and TRBJ2-1; TRBD2 agrees at 7 bases. The length of the CDR3 is 16 residues. Germline V CDR1 and CDR2: MDHEN, SYDVKM. The V and J ends lost 1 base and 4 bases, in that order; junction bases with no gene match: 7. The CDR3 spells CASSLSRRERYNEQFF. DNA for the CDR3: TGTGCCAGCAGTTTATCTCGGCGGGAGCGATACAATGAGCAGTTCTTC.

The chain links TRBV10-1 to TRBJ2-7; D is unclear. Germline values: CDR1 WNHNN, CDR2 SYGVQD (reference sequence). The CDR3 contains 15 residues. V shed 1 base and J shed 6 bases, with 16 bases lying between them. For the CDR3, the DNA is TGCGCCAGCAGTGAGTTAGCTACTGTTGTTTCCGAGCAGTACTTC. Translating gives CASSELATVVSEQYF.